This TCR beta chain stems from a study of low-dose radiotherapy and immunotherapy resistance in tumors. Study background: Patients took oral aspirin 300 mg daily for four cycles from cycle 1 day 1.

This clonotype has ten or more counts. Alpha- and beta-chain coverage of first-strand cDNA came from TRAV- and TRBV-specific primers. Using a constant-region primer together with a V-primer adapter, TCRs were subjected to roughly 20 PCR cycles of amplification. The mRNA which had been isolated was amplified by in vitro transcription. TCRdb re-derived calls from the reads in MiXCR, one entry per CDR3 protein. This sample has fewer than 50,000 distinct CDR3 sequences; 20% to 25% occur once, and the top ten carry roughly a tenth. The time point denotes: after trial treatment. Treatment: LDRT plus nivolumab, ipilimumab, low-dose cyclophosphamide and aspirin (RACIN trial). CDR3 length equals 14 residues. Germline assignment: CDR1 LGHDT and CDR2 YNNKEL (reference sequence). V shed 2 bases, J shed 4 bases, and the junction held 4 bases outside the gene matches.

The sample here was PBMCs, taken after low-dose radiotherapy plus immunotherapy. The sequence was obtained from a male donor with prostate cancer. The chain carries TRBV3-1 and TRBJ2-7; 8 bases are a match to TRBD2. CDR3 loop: CASSQLAGSYEQYF. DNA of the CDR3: TGTGCCAGCAGCCAATTAGCGGGGTCGTACGAGCAGTACTTC.